Sequencing of this T cell receptor (beta chain) was carried out in a study of blood T cells in healthy people across ages. Study-level points and caveats: While age rose, TCR beta diversity per million T cells dropped in a roughly linear way. What prevented conclusive comparison of naive and antigen-experienced cells was that PBMCs were unsorted.

The CDR3 sequence is 16 residues long. CDR1 SGHNT and CDR2 YYREEE come from the germline V gene (reference sequence). The count of this clonotype is one. Its antigen is currently unknown. The germline gene is not matched at one end of the junction; a read error may be the cause. It was with a sample-barcoded 5' primer and a J-beta primer mix that a second PCR of about 6 to 12 cycles was run. Each cDNA molecule, via a template-switch adaptor with 12 random nucleotides, was tagged. A single record per CDR3 protein comes from TCRdb applying MiXCR to the 5' RACE reads. Among about 1.4 million distinct CDR3 sequences listed, approximately 59% were seen once.

The sequence derives from a man aged 18 to 30 in good health. The sequenced sample was blood. The chain carries TRBV5-4 and TRBJ2-5, with D perhaps being TRBD1 or TRBD2 (5 bases each). The CDR3 is CASSLANTRGQEAQYF. The CDR3 coding sequence is TGTGCCAGCAGCTTGGCCAATACGAGGGGCCAAGAGGCCCAGTACTTC.